The 23 T cell receptor beta chains given below trace back to one sample, sequenced in a study of cytomegalovirus exposure and HLA in healthy donors. Primers for the PCR totalled 60 Vbeta and 13 Jbeta. The table came from immunoSEQ multiplex PCR; TCRdb's copy has only in-frame clones and leaves some out. The data contain approximately 160,000 clones, nearly 80% of them singletons. What was sequenced was PBMCs. These receptors originate from a male donor in good health and CMV-seronegative.

This chain joins TRBV9 and TRBJ2-5; weak D call: TRBD2 (5 bases). The assigned J gene may be wrong: the sequence end matches TRBJ2-7 better. This CDR3 is built from 15 residues. Germline loops: CDR1 SGDLS, CDR2 YYNGEE. The CDR3 DNA sequence: TGTGCCAGCAGCGTAGGGGGTAGCGAATCCTACGAGCAGTACTTC. Translated: CASSVGGSESYEQYF.

Only a few counts were recorded for this clone. The V gene is TRBV6-5, the J gene TRBJ1-2; 7 nucleotides match TRBD1. The germline V gene has CDR1 MNHEY and CDR2 SVGAGI. J lost 11 bases, V lost 3 bases, and 15 bases had no gene match. CDR3 size: 15 residues. The CDR3 sequence is CASSYPGQPPGAYTF. As DNA, the CDR3 is TGTGCCAGCAGTTATCCGGGACAGCCCCCTGGAGCGTACACCTTC.

The chain is built from TRBV4-2 and TRBJ1-2; D remains ambiguous. Between the trimmed V and J ends, which lost 0 bases and 8 bases, there was a span of 10 bases. This CDR3 has 13 amino acids. Germline assignment: CDR1 LGHNA and CDR2 YNFKEQ. The CDR3 DNA reads as TGTGCCAGCAGCCAAGATCTGAGTCGGGGCTACACCTTC. Translating gives CASSQDLSRGYTF.

The V call is TRBV2, the J call TRBJ2-5, with 10 bases matching TRBD1. The CDR3 consists of 15 residues. Germline CDR1 is SNHLY and CDR2 is FYNNEI. The trim removed 4 bases at V and 4 bases at J, leaving 6 bases unmatched. The CDR3 region has the DNA TGTGCCAGCAGTGCGACAGGGGGCCGGGGAGAGACCCAGTACTTC. Translated: CASSATGGRGETQYF.

The CDR3 nucleotides read TGTGCCAGCAGTGAAGTTTTAGGGGTAAATTACAATGAGCAGTTCTTC. It yields the protein CASSEVLGVNYNEQFF. This chain links TRBV2 with TRBJ2-1, with D tentatively TRBD1 (5 bases). CDR3 length: 16 amino acids. Germline assignment: CDR1 SNHLY and CDR2 FYNNEI. V was shortened by 1 base and J by 4 bases, with 14 bases between the two germline ends.

This chain links TRBV9 with TRBJ2-2; 12 bases are shared with TRBD2. V lost 1 base, J lost 6 bases, and 4 bases stayed unmatched. There are 16 residues in the CDR3. Per germline, CDR1 SGDLS and CDR2 YYNGEE. The CDR3: CASSVSSSGGAGELFF. In DNA, the CDR3 is TGTGCCAGCAGCGTATCCTCTAGCGGGGGGGCCGGGGAGCTGTTTTTT.

The chain joins TRBV25-1 to TRBJ1-1; no firm D call. The CDR3 sequence is 14 residues long. Trimming left V 3 bases short and J 4 bases short, with 12 bases between. Germline V gives CDR1 MGHDK, CDR2 SYGVNS. CDR3 region: CASSDHRGGTEAFF. In DNA, the CDR3 is TGTGCCAGCAGTGACCACCGGGGTGGCACTGAAGCTTTCTTT.

This sequence joins TRBV5-1 and TRBJ1-3; the D gene is possibly TRBD1 (5 bases). This CDR3 is built from 15 residues. V gave up 0 bases and J gave up 0 bases, with 7 bases separating them. Germline V gene sequence: CDR1 SGHRS, CDR2 YFSETQ. The CDR3 nucleotides are TGCGCCAGCAGCTTGGGTGGGGCCTCTGGAAACACCATATATTTT. Residues: CASSLGGASGNTIYF.

The chain links TRBV30 to TRBJ2-1; 15 positions match TRBD2. J gave up 7 bases and V 2 bases, and 3 bases lay outside the gene matches. Germline lookup yields CDR1 GTSNPN and CDR2 SVGIG (reference sequence). The CDR3 is 15 amino acids. The CDR3 DNA follows: TGTGCCTGGAGTTCCGGACTAGCGGGGGGGAATGAGCAGTTCTTC. It encodes CAWSSGLAGGNEQFF. The full variable domain, with the rest looked up from reference TRBV30 and TRBJ2-1, is SQTIHQWPATLVQPVGSPLSLECTVEGTSNPNLYWYRQAAGRGLQLLFYSVGIGQISSEVPQNLSASRPQDRQFILSSKKLLLSDSGFYLCAWSSGLAGGNEQFFGPGTRLTVL.

In this sample, this clone turned up once. CDR3 amino acids: CASSQDRNEQFF. In DNA form, the CDR3 reads TGTGCCAGCAGCCAGGACAGAAATGAGCAGTTCTTC. The J gene is TRBJ2-1, the V gene TRBV11-2; D perhaps matches TRBD1 (6 bases). Per germline, CDR1 SGHAT and CDR2 FQNNGV. The CDR3 loop spans 12 amino acids. With 5 bases removed from V and 7 bases from J, the gap between germline ends came to 9 bases.

This chain joins TRBV6-5 and TRBJ1-3; D perhaps matches TRBD1 (6 bases). Germline lookup yields CDR1 MNHEY and CDR2 SVGAGI. The CDR3 runs 15 residues. V gave up 7 bases and J gave up 4 bases, with 17 bases separating them. The CDR3 region is CASTSQGSGGNTIYF. Here the CDR3 DNA reads TGTGCCAGCACTTCACAGGGATCGGGAGGAAACACCATATATTTT.

The chain employs TRBV7-2 and TRBJ2-7; D gene uncertain. V was shortened by 0 bases and J by 2 bases, with 14 bases between the two germline ends. The germline V gene encodes CDR1 SGHTA and CDR2 FQGNSA. The CDR3 is 16 amino acids. CDR3: CASSLARRLHTYEQYF. CDR3 DNA: TGTGCCAGCAGCTTAGCGCGGCGGCTGCACACCTACGAGCAGTACTTC.

This chain links TRBV19 with TRBJ1-3; unclear D gene. V lost 0 bases and J lost 0, with 9 bases in between. The germline V gene has CDR1 LNHDA and CDR2 SQIVND (reference sequence). The CDR3 contains 16 residues. The CDR3 spells CASSIDLSGSGNTIYF. The DNA for the CDR3 is TGTGCCAGTAGTATAGATCTGAGCGGCTCTGGAAACACCATATATTTT.

The gene calls are TRBV7-3 and TRBJ2-1; 9 bases are a match to TRBD1. V lost 5 bases to trimming and J lost 1 base; unmatched junction nucleotides: 6. CDR3 length: 16 amino acids. The germline gives CDR1 SGHTA, CDR2 FQGTGA. The CDR3 coding sequence is TGTGCCAGCAGCCCCCGAGGGACAGGGTCCTACAATGAGCAGTTCTTC. This gives the protein CASSPRGTGSYNEQFF. The full variable domain, in which reference TRBV7-3 and TRBJ2-1 provide the parts outside the CDR3, is GAGVSQTPSNKVTEKGKYVELRCDPISGHTALYWYRQSLGQGPEFLIYFQGTGAADDSGLPNDRFFAVRPEGSVSTLKIQRTERGDSAVYLCASSPRGTGSYNEQFFGPGTRLTVL.

About this clone itself: At one boundary the junction diverges from the germline segment, which might be a read error. The CDR3 sequence: CSSSRRGGVNYGYTF. The CDR3 DNA is TGTTCCAGCAGCCGCCGGGGAGGGGTGAACTATGGCTACACCTTC. J is TRBJ1-2 and V is TRBV7-9; D may be TRBD1 (5 bases). This CDR3 has 15 residues. CDR1 SEHNR and CDR2 FQNEAQ come from the germline V gene (reference sequence).

This clone has only a few counts. V is TRBV11-3 and J is TRBJ1-1; 8 bases fit TRBD1. Per the germline V gene, CDR1 is SGHNT and CDR2 is YENEEA. Trimming cost V 0 bases and J 1 base; bases outside gene matches: 1. This CDR3 is built from 15 residues. This CDR3 reads CASSLEGTGNTEAFF. DNA of the CDR3: TGTGCCAGCAGCTTAGAGGGGACAGGGAACACTGAAGCTTTCTTT. Supplemented by reference TRBV11-3 and TRBJ1-1, the full variable domain reads EAGVVQSPRYKIIEKKQPVAFWCNPISGHNTLYWYLQNLGQGPELLIRYENEEAVDDSQLPKDRFSAERLKGVDSTLKIQPAELGDSAVYLCASSLEGTGNTEAFFGQGTRLTVV.

This clone was seen more than once but under ten times. The gene calls are TRBV7-2 and TRBJ2-7, with 8 nucleotides matching TRBD2. Germline V lookup: CDR1 SGHTA, CDR2 FQGNSA. V lost 4 bases, J lost 4 bases, and 3 bases stayed unmatched. The CDR3 consists of 13 residues. The CDR3 DNA reads as TGTGCCAGCAGCTCCCCGGGGGGGTACGAGCAGTACTTC. Encoded protein: CASSSPGGYEQYF.

This rearrangement joins TRBV15 to TRBJ2-3, with 8 bases fitting TRBD2. Trimming at V came to 0 bases and at J to 1 base, leaving 3 bases not matched to a gene. This CDR3 is 16 amino acids long. The germline gives CDR1 LNHNV, CDR2 YYDKDF (reference sequence). CDR3 bases: TGTGCCACCAGCAGAGACGGGGGGGCCGGCACAGATACGCAGTATTTT. This sequence encodes CATSRDGGAGTDTQYF.

The CDR3 DNA follows: TGCGCCAGCAGCGGGACAGGGGGTGACTATGGCTACACCTTC. Translating it yields CASSGTGGDYGYTF. The J gene is TRBJ1-2, the V gene TRBV5-1; TRBD1 agrees at 11 bases. With 4 bases clipped from V and 3 bases from J, the junction kept 2 bases outside the gene matches. The CDR3 spans 14 residues. Per the germline V gene, CDR1 is SGHRS and CDR2 is YFSETQ.

This clone showed up just a few times. The chain carries TRBV5-1 and TRBJ1-4; TRBD1 might be the D (5 bases). Trimming cost V 3 bases and J 2 bases, with 11 bases left between them. CDR1 is SGHRS, CDR2 YFSETQ, per germline. There are 15 residues in the CDR3. The CDR3 bases are TGCGCCAGCAGCTCCGGACAACCTACTAATGAAAAACTGTTTTTT. This sequence encodes CASSSGQPTNEKLFF.

The chain carries TRBV9 and TRBJ1-6, with D maybe TRBD1 (5 bases). This CDR3 has 16 amino acids. The germline gives CDR1 SGDLS, CDR2 YYNGEE. The V end was cut by 3 bases, the J end by 7 bases, with 17 bases between. CDR3 protein: CASSAHSGGTNSPLHF. The CDR3 coding sequence is TGTGCCAGCAGCGCCCACAGCGGGGGGACGAATTCACCCCTCCACTTT. The full variable domain, in which reference TRBV9 and TRBJ1-6 provide the parts outside the CDR3, is DSGVTQTPKHLITATGQRVTLRCSPRSGDLSVYWYQQSLDQGLQFLIQYYNGEERAKGNILERFSAQQFPDLHSELNLSSLELGDSALYFCASSAHSGGTNSPLHFGNGTRLTVT.

The J gene is TRBJ2-2, the V gene TRBV6-1, with D tentatively TRBD2 (5 bases). The germline V and J ends were trimmed by 6 bases and 11 bases, with 13 bases remaining between them. Germline values: CDR1 MNHNS, CDR2 SASEGT. The CDR3 contains 12 residues. CDR3 nucleotides: TGTGCCAGCAGGCGAGTAGCGATCGAGCTGTTTTTT. Its translation: CASRRVAIELFF.

The V call is TRBV29-1, the J call TRBJ1-1, with a weak D call TRBD1 (5 bases). V lost 6 bases and J lost 1, with 12 bases in between. Germline loops: CDR1 SQVTM, CDR2 ANQGSEA. CDR3 size: 13 residues. This CDR3 reads CSVSGGTNTEAFF. CDR3 bases: TGCAGCGTGTCTGGAGGGACGAACACTGAAGCTTTCTTT.